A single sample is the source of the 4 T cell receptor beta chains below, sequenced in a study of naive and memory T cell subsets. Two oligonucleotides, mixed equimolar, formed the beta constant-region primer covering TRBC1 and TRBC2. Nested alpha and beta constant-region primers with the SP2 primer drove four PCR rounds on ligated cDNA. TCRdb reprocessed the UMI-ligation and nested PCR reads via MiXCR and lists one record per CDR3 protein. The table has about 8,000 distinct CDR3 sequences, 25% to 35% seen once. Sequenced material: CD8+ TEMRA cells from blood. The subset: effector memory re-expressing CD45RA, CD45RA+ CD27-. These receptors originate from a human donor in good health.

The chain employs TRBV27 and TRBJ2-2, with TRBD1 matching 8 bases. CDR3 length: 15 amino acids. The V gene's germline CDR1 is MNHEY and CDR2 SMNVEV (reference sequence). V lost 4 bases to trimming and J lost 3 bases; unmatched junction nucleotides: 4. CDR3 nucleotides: TGTGCCAGCAGTTCTTACAGGGGGGACACCGGGGAGCTGTTTTTT. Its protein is CASSSYRGDTGELFF.

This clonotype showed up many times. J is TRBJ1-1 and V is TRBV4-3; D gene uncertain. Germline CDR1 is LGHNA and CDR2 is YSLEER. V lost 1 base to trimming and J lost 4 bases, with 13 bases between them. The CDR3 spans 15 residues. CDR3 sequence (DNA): TGCGCCAGCAGCCAAGGAGCGGACGGTGGCACTGAAGCTTTCTTT. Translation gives CASSQGADGGTEAFF.

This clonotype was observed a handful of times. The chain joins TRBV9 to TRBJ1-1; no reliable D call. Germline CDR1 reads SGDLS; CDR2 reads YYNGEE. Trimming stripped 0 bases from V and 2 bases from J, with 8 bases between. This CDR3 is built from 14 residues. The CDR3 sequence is CASSVEPSNTEAFF. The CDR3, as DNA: TGTGCCAGCAGCGTAGAACCATCTAACACTGAAGCTTTCTTT.

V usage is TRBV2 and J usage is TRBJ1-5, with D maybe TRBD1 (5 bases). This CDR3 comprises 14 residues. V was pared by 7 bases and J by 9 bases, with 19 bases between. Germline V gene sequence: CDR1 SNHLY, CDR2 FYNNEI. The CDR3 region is CASKFSGGGWPQHF. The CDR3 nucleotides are TGTGCCAGCAAATTTTCCGGGGGAGGTTGGCCCCAGCATTTT.